This T cell receptor beta chain derives from a study of cytomegalovirus exposure and HLA in healthy donors. This CDR3 is built from 14 residues. J was trimmed by 3 bases and V by 5 bases; bases with no gene match: 3. Per the germline V gene, CDR1 is MNHNS and CDR2 is SASEGT. The study ran its PCR with 60 Vbeta and 13 Jbeta primers. Clones were sequenced by immunoSEQ multiplex PCR, and TCRdb holds only the in-frame ones, with some missing. The data show about 250,000 clones, 78% seen once. Whole-study results and caveats: Follow-up analysis later connected one missense variant in DCLRE1C with trimming of TCR beta V- and J-genes. Some V segments, including TRBV6-2 and TRBV6-3, were excluded as indistinguishable.

Regarding this clone: The antigen is unknown.

The clonotype was recovered from a boy aged 10-17 years in good health and CMV-seronegative. The material sequenced was PBMCs. The V gene is TRBV6-1, the J gene TRBJ2-1; 8 nucleotides line up with TRBD2. CDR3 nucleotide sequence: TGTGCCAGCAGTATAGCGGGGATCTACAATGAGCAGTTCTTC. This translates into CASSIAGIYNEQFF.